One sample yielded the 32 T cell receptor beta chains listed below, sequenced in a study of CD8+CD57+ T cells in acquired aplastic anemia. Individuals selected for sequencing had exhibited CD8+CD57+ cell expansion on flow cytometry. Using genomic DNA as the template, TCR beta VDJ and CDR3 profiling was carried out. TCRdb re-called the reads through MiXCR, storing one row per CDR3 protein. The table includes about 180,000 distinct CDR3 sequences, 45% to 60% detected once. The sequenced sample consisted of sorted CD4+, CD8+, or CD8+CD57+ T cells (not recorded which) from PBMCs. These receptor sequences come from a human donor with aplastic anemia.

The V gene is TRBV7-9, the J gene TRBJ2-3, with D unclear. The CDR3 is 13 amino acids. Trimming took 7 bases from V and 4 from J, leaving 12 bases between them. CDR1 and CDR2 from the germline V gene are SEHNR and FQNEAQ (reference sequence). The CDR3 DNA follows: TGTGCCAGCATCTCCCAAATTGCAGATACGCAGTATTTT. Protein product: CASISQIADTQYF.

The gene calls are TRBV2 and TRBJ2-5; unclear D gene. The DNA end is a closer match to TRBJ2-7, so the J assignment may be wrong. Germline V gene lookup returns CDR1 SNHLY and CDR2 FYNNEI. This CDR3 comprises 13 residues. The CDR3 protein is CASSVILSYEQYF. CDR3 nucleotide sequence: TGTGCCAGCAGTGTAATCCTCTCCTACGAGCAGTACTTC.

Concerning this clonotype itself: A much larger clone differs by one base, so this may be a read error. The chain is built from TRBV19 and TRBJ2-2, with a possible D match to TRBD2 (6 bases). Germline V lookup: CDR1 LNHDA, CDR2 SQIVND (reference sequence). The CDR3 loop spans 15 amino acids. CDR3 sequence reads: CASSTTTGTTGGLFF. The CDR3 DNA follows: TGTGCCAGTAGTACGACCACTGGAACCACCGGGGGGCTGTTTTTT.

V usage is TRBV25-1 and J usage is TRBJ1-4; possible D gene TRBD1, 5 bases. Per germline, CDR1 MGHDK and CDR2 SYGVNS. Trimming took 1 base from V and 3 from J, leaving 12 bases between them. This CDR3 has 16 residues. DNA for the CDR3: TGTGCCAGCAGTGAATGGGGGTTTCGGGCTAATGAAAAACTGTTTTTT. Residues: CASSEWGFRANEKLFF.

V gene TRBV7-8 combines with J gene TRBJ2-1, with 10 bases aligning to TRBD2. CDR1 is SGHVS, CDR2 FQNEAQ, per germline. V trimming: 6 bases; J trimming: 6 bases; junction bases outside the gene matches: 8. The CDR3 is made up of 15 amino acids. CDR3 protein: CASRAGASGGNEQFF. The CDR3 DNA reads TGTGCCAGCAGGGCAGGGGCTAGCGGGGGCAATGAGCAGTTCTTC.

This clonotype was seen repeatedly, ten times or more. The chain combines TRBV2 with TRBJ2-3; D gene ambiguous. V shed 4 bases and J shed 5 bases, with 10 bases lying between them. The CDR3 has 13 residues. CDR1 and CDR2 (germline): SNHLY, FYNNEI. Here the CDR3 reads CASSVEGKDTQYF. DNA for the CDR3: TGTGCCAGCAGTGTGGAAGGGAAAGATACGCAGTATTTT.

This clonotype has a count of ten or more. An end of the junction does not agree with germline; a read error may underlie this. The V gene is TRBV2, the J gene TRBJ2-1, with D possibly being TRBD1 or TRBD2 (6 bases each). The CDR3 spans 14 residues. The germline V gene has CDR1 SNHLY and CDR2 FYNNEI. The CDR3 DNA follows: TGTGCCAGCCAGACTCAACGGGGGCCCTCAGAAAAAATCTTC. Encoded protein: CASQTQRGPSEKIF.

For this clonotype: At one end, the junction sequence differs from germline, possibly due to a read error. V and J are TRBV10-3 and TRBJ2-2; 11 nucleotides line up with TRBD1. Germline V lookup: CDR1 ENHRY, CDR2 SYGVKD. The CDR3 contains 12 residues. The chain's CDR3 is CATKSGTGGLFF. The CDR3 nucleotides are TGTGCCACAAAGTCCGGGACAGGGGGGCTGTTTTTT.

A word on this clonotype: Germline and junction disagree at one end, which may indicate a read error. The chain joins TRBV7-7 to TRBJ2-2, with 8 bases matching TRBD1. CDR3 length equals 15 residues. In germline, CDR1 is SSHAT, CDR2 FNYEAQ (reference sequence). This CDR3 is CASSLQGGNTGELFF. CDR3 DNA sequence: TGTGCTAGCAGCTTACAGGGGGGGAACACCGGGGAGCTGTTTTTT.

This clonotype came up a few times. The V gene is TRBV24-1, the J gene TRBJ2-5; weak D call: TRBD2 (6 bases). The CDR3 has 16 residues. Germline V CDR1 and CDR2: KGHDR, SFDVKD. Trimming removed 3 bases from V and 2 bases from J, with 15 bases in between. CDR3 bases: TGTGCCACCAGTGATAGTCGCCGGCGGGGACAAGAGACCCAGTACTTC. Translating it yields CATSDSRRRGQETQYF.

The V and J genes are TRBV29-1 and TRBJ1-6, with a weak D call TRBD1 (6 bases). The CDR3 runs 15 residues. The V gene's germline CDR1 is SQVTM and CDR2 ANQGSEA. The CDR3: CSAGDIETYNSPLHF. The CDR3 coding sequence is TGCAGTGCGGGGGACATTGAGACCTATAATTCACCCCTCCACTTT. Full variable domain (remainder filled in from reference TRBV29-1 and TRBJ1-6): SAVISQKPSRDICQRGTSLTIQCQVDSQVTMMFWYRQQPGQSLTLIATANQGSEATYESGFVIDKFPISRPNLTFSTLTVSNMSPEDSSIYLCSAGDIETYNSPLHFGNGTRLTVT.

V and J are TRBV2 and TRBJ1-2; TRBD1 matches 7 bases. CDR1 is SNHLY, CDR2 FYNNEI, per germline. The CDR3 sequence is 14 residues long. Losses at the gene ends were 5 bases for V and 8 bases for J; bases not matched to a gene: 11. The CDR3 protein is CASSFSGGSWGYTF. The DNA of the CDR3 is TGTGCCAGCAGTTTTTCAGGGGGATCGTGGGGCTACACCTTC.

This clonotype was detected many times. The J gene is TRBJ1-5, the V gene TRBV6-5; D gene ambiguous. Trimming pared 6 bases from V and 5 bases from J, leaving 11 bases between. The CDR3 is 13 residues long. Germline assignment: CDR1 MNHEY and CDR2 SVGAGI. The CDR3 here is CASSQREHQPQHF. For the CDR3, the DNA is TGTGCCAGCAGCCAAAGGGAACATCAGCCCCAGCATTTT.

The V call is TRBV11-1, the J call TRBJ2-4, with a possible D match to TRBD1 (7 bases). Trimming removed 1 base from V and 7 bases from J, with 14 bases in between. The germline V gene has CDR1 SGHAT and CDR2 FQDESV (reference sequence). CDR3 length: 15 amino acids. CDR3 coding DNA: TGTGCCAGCAGCTTAGAGGGCAGGGGGAGGAACATTCAGTACTTC. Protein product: CASSLEGRGRNIQYF.

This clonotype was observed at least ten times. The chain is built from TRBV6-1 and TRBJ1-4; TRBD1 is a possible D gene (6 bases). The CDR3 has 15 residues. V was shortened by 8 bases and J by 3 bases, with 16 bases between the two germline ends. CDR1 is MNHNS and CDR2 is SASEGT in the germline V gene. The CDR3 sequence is CASVRGAWANEKLFF. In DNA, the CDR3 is TGTGCCAGCGTGAGGGGGGCGTGGGCTAATGAAAAACTGTTTTTT.

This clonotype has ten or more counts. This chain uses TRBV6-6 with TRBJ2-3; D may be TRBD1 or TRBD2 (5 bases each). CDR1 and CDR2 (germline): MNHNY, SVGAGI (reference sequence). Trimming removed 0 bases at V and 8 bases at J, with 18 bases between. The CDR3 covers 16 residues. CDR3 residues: CASSYSARGGGGTQYF. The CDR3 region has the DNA TGTGCCAGCAGTTACTCGGCTCGGGGTGGGGGTGGTACGCAGTATTTT.

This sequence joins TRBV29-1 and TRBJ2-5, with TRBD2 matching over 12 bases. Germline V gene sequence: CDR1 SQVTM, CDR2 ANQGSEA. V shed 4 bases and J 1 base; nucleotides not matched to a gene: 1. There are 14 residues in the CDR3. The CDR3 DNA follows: TGCAGCGTTGCACTAGCGGGGGGCCAAGAGACCCAGTACTTC. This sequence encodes CSVALAGGQETQYF.

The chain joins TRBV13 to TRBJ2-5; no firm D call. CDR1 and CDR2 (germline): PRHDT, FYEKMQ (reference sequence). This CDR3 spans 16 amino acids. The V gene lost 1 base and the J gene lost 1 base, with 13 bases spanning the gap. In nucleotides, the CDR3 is TGTGCCAGCAGCTTAGTCGGAACCGATCCCCAAGAGACCCAGTACTTC. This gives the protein CASSLVGTDPQETQYF.

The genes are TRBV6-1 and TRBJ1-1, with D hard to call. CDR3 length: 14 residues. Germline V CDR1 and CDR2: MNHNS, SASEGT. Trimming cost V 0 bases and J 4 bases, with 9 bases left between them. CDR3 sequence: CASSEALGITEAFF. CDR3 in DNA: TGTGCCAGCAGTGAAGCGCTAGGGATCACTGAAGCTTTCTTT.

The CDR3 sequence: CASSLVAGGNYEQYF. DNA for the CDR3: TGTGCCAGCAGCTTGGTGGCGGGGGGTAACTACGAGCAGTACTTC. This rearrangement joins TRBV28 to TRBJ2-7, with 8 bases identical to TRBD2. The CDR3 contains 15 residues. The V segment lost 6 bases and the J segment 3 bases; nucleotides outside the gene matches: 10. From germline, CDR1 is MDHEN and CDR2 SYDVKM.

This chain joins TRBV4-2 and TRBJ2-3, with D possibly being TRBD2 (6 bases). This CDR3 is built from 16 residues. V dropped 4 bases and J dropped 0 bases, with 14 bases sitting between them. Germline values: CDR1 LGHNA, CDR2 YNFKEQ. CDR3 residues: CASSRGLIASTDTQYF. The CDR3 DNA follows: TGTGCCAGCAGCCGGGGACTGATCGCTAGCACAGATACGCAGTATTTT.

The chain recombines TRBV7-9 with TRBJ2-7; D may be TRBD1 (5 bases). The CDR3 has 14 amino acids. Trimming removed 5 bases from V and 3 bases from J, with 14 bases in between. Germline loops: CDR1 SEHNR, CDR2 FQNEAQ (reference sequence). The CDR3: CASSAAGLIYEQYF. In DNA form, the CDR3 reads TGTGCCAGCAGCGCGGCAGGGCTGATCTACGAGCAGTACTTC.

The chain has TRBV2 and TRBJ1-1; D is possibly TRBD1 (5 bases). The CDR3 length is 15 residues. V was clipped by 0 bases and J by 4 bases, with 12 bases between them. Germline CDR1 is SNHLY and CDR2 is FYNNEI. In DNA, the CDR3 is TGTGCCAGCAGTGAAGCTCCCAGGGATGGCACTGAAGCTTTCTTT. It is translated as CASSEAPRDGTEAFF.

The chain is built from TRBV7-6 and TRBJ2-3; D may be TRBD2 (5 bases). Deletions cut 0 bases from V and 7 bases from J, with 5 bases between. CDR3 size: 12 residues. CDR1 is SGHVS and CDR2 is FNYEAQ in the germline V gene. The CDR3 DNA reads TGTGCCAGCAGCTTAGCCGGGAATACGCAGTATTTT. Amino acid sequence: CASSLAGNTQYF.

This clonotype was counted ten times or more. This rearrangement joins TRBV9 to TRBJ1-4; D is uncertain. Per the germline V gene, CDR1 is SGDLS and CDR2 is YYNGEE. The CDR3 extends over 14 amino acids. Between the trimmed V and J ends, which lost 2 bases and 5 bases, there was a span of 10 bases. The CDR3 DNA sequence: TGTGCCAGCAGCGTCTCCGACGGCAATGAAAAACTGTTTTTT. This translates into CASSVSDGNEKLFF.

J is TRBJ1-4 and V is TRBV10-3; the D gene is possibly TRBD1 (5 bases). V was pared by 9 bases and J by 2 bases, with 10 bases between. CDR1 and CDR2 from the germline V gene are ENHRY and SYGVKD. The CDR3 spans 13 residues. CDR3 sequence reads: CAMGDGTNEKLFF. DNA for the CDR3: TGTGCCATGGGGGACGGCACTAATGAAAAACTGTTTTTT.

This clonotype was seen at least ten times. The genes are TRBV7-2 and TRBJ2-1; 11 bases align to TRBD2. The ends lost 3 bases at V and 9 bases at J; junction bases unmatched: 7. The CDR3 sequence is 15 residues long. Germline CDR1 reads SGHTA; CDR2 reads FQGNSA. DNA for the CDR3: TGTGCCAGCAGCTTTTTTACTAGCGGGGGCGGTGAGCAGTTCTTC. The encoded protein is CASSFFTSGGGEQFF.

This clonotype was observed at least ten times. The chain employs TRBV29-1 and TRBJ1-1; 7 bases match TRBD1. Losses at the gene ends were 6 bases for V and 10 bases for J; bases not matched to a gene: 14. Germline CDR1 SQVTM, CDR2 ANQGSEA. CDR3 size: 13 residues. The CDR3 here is CSVGGGGTEVAFF. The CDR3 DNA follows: TGCAGCGTCGGCGGAGGGGGCACTGAGGTAGCTTTCTTT.

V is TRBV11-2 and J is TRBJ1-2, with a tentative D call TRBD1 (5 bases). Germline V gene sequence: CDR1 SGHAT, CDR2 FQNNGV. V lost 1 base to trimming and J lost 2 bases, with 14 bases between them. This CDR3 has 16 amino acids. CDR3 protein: CASSLGPGRENYGYTF. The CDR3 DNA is TGTGCCAGCAGCTTAGGCCCGGGACGGGAAAACTATGGCTACACCTTC. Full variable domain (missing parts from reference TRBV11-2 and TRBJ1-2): EAGVAQSPRYKIIEKRQSVAFWCNPISGHATLYWYQQILGQGPKLLIQFQNNGVVDDSQLPKDRFSAERLKGVDSTLKIQPAKLEDSAVYLCASSLGPGRENYGYTFGSGTRLTVV.

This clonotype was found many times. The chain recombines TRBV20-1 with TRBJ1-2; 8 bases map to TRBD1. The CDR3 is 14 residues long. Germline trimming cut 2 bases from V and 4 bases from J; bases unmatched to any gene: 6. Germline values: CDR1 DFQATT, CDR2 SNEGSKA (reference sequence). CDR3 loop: CSARPQGAGYGYTF. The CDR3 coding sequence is TGCAGTGCTAGACCGCAGGGGGCAGGCTATGGCTACACCTTC.

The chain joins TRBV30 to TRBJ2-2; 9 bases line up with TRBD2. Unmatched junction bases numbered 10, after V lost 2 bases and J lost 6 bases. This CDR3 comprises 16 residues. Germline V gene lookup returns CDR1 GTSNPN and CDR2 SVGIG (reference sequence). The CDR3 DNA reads TGTGCCTGGAGTAAGGCGGTGCGGGGGGGCTCCGGGGAGCTGTTTTTT. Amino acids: CAWSKAVRGGSGELFF.

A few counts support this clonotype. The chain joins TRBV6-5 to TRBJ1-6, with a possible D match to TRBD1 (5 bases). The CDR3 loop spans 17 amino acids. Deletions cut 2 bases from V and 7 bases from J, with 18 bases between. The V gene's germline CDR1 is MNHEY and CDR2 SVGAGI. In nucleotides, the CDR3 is TGTGCCAGCAGTTACGGGTTACTGGGGCTGGGGAATTCACCCCTCCACTTT. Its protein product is CASSYGLLGLGNSPLHF.